In its sample, the clone carrying this TCR beta chain was seen a few times. This record belongs to a study of regulatory T cells in long-lasting Graves disease. Whole-study context: To qualify as persistent, Graves' disease required over 5 years of antithyroid drugs with positive TSH receptor antibodies.

Building the TCR beta libraries relied on iRepertoire HTBI primers, and CDR3 regions underwent Arm-PCR. Per the original methods: Detected in the samples were 55 to 65 TRBV and over 11 TRBJ segments. Each CDR3 protein gets one entry after TCRdb re-called the multiplex PCR reads with MiXCR. Clone size and V and J calls follow TCRdb, not the original study. The profile shows almost 350,000 distinct CDR3 sequences, around a fifth of them singletons. Described time point: persistent/refractory GD, antithyroid drugs over 5 years with positive TRAb. TCR sequences were obtained from RNA taken from PBMCs. Roughly 9.8 milliliters of peripheral blood went into EDTA tubes. The sequence was collected from a female donor with Graves disease. This specimen consisted of peripheral blood mononuclear cells (PBMCs), obtained when the disease was refractory, from a patient treated with antithyroid drugs.

The CDR3 reads CAISEPNEGGNEQFF. The DNA for the CDR3 is TGTGCCATCAGTGAGCCAAACGAAGGGGGCAATGAGCAGTTCTTC. This chain uses TRBV10-3 with TRBJ2-1; D is possibly TRBD1 (6 bases). Germline V gene lookup returns CDR1 ENHRY and CDR2 SYGVKD. The germline V and J ends were trimmed by 2 bases and 6 bases, with 14 bases remaining between them. The CDR3 spans 15 residues.